This TCR beta chain is from a study of T cell clones after liver transplantation (dated by TCRdb to between 2018 and 2021). As for the study more broadly: The samples were obtained from ITN030ST, a randomized trial that attempted immunosuppression withdrawal within 2 years after liver transplantation. After a pre-transplant mixed lymphocyte reaction, TCRbeta sequencing was used to pinpoint donor-reactive T cell clones, which were subsequently tracked in post-transplant blood. To count as tolerant, a recipient had to stay completely off immunosuppression for at least one year without liver enzymes climbing beyond twice the upper limit of normal. The subjects received no induction therapy and were kept on standard immunosuppression until randomization at 12-24 months post-transplant. Blood samples were taken pre-transplant, pre-randomization before withdrawal, and post-randomization after full withdrawal or failed withdrawal. A cohort of 8 liver transplant recipients was studied, of whom 3 were classified as tolerant and 5 as non-tolerant. Of the eight recipients, three were HCV-positive, while the remaining recipients had been transplanted for non-autoimmune, non-viral indications. Third party-reactive TCRbeta sequences from pre-transplant MLRs were also identified as an antigen-independent comparator for donor-reactive sequences.

Notes on this clone: Its antigen target is currently unknown. Qualities for individual bases were not recorded, and no much larger clone is one base off.

Unstimulated PBMCs, after thawing, were stained for CD3, CD4 and CD8 and then FACS-sorted into CD3+CD4+ and CD3+CD8+ populations. All 8 studied subjects were randomized to withdrawal of immunosuppression. The Qiagen DNeasy Blood and Tissue Kit was used for genomic DNA isolation. In the germline V gene, CDR1 corresponds to MNHNS and CDR2 to SASEGT. The cysteine opens and the phenylalanine closes a CDR3 of 14 amino acids. Left in the record is the CDR3 DNA by itself, 42 bases read in frame from the first base. V was cut back by 5 bases and J by 1 base, leaving a gap of 11 bases between them. Frozen genomic DNA underwent high-throughput TCRbeta CDR3 sequencing by immunoSEQ, including PCR amplification, mapping, bias correction and internal controls. Per the authors' processing: Productive rearrangements were kept, and unique TCRbeta sequences were defined by CDR3 nucleotide sequence plus V and J gene. Donor-reactive sequences required at least 5-fold expansion in CFSE-low cells versus unstimulated pre-transplant cells and at least 0.01% frequency. Minimum frequency thresholds were set for each subject based on the unstimulated sample with the lowest template count, ensuring at least 90% detection power. Jensen-Shannon divergence between the top 1000 TCRbeta sequences post- versus pre-transplant served as the measure of repertoire turnover. Changes in detection of donor-reactive sequences were assessed with two-sided Fisher's exact tests. Here the immuneACCESS table is served through TCRdb, limited to in-frame sequences with V and J called. Missing clones are a known gap in these copies; in checked studies unresolved V genes cover under half, and the rest lacks a known reason. V and J calls and clone size are copied from that table; D and trimming were computed from the DNA. Counted in this sample were tens of thousands of clones; around three quarters of them appeared once. The ten largest clones represent roughly 2.8% of the sample.

What the research found in general, with its limitations: Conclusions were preliminary, limited by small, heterogeneous patient numbers and non-standardized post-transplant time points. When repertoire turnover was taken into account, detection of donor-reactive sequences was significantly reduced in 7 of 8 subjects for CD4 and in 8 of 8 subjects for CD8. In a couple of subjects, low numbers of available donor cells limited the measurable donor-reactive repertoire. Because allograft tissue specimens were not available, migration of donor-reactive T cells into the graft, rather than deletion, may have occurred. A greater decline was seen for donor-reactive sequences than for third party-reactive sequences, suggesting partial antigen-specific deletion unrelated to withdrawal success. In most of the 8 subjects, regardless of tolerance or HCV status, circulating donor-reactive CD4 TCRbeta sequences dropped significantly post-transplant.

Source: CD4+ T cells from blood, taken at the approximately 15-month timepoint. This sequence was found in a human patient who received a liver transplant. After a transplant, the donor of the graft may account for some T cells. The sequence is built from TRBV6-1 and TRBJ1-1, with TRBD1 tentatively as D gene (5 bases match). In nucleotide form, the sequence is TGTGCCAGCAGTCCTTTCCAGGGGAACACTGAAGCTTTCTTT. It encodes CASSPFQGNTEAFF.